The 22 T cell receptor beta chains given below trace back to one sample, sequenced in a study of cytomegalovirus exposure and HLA in healthy donors. The primer mix had 60 Vbeta and 13 Jbeta primers. Sequencing was performed with immunoSEQ multiplex PCR; in TCRdb, only in-frame clones are kept and a portion is missing. The repertoire holds around 200,000 clones, with around 78% as singletons. Sequences were obtained from PBMCs. The receptors come from a woman under 40 in good health and CMV-seropositive.

As DNA, the CDR3 is TGCGCCAGCAGTCGACAGGGTACGGAGACCCAGTACTTC. Its protein product is CASSRQGTETQYF. The V gene is TRBV10-1, the J gene TRBJ2-5, with 7 nucleotides matching TRBD1. Germline V gene sequence: CDR1 WNHNN, CDR2 SYGVQD (reference sequence). The CDR3 length is 13 residues. The junction had 5 bases not matched to a gene; V was cut back by 5 bases and J by 5 bases.

The rearrangement uses TRBV27 and TRBJ1-2; 7 bases fit TRBD1. CDR1 is MNHEY and CDR2 is SMNVEV in the germline V gene (reference sequence). The CDR3 has 15 amino acids. Trimming removed 5 bases from V and 2 bases from J; junction bases left unmatched: 8. This chain's CDR3 is CASSPRQGGNYGYTF. CDR3 sequence (DNA): TGTGCCAGCAGTCCCCGACAGGGAGGCAACTATGGCTACACCTTC.

The chain is built from TRBV6-5 and TRBJ2-5; D gene ambiguous. V shed 0 bases and J shed 2 bases, with 13 bases lying between them. The CDR3 is 16 amino acids. The germline V gene has CDR1 MNHEY and CDR2 SVGAGI. CDR3 amino acids: CASSYSSPGGQETQYF. CDR3 in DNA: TGTGCCAGCAGTTACTCTAGTCCGGGTGGACAAGAGACCCAGTACTTC.

This chain uses TRBV6-6 with TRBJ1-2, with unresolved D. V lost 7 bases to trimming and J lost 2 bases, with 11 bases between them. Looked up from germline, CDR1 is MNHNY and CDR2 is SVGAGI (reference sequence). The length of the CDR3 is 13 residues. CDR3 residues: CASNFGENYGYTF. In DNA form, the CDR3 reads TGTGCCAGCAATTTCGGTGAGAACTATGGCTACACCTTC.

The chain employs TRBV6-5 and TRBJ1-2, with 8 nucleotides matching TRBD1. This CDR3 has 13 amino acids. Trimming took 5 bases from V and 4 from J; bases not matched to a gene: 3. The V gene's germline CDR1 is MNHEY and CDR2 SVGAGI. This CDR3 is CASSRQGPYGYTF. The DNA for the CDR3 is TGTGCCAGCAGTCGACAGGGGCCCTATGGCTACACCTTC.

The rearrangement joins TRBV5-4 to TRBJ2-4; 7 positions agree with TRBD1. CDR3 size: 14 residues. V shed 0 bases and J 8 bases; nucleotides not matched to a gene: 5. Per germline, CDR1 SGHNT and CDR2 YYREEE (reference sequence). CDR3 coding DNA: TGTGCCAGCAGCTTGGGACAGGGTGGGGACATTCAGTACTTC. Its translation: CASSLGQGGDIQYF.

The chain employs TRBV7-8 and TRBJ2-7; maybe TRBD1 (6 bases). V was pared by 5 bases and J by 6 bases, with 11 bases between. This CDR3 contains 12 residues. CDR1 is SGHVS, CDR2 FQNEAQ, per germline. In DNA, the CDR3 is TGTGCCAGCAGCGTAAGACAGGCCGAGCAGTACTTC. This gives the protein CASSVRQAEQYF.

This rearrangement joins TRBV25-1 to TRBJ2-7, with no clear D. V lost 1 base and J 1 base, leaving 14 bases between the germline ends. The CDR3 contains 16 residues. Germline V lookup: CDR1 MGHDK, CDR2 SYGVNS. The CDR3 DNA is TGTGCCAGCAGTGAATTAAGAGGTCCCTCATCCTACGAGCAGTACTTC. As protein: CASSELRGPSSYEQYF.

This chain joins TRBV27 and TRBJ2-3, with a tentative D call TRBD2 (5 bases). This CDR3 is 17 amino acids long. Germline assignment: CDR1 MNHEY and CDR2 SMNVEV (reference sequence). Trimming took off 8 bases at V and 2 bases at J, with 23 bases between the two ends. CDR3 sequence reads: CASHFGGGRSLTDTQYF. CDR3 bases: TGTGCCAGCCATTTTGGAGGAGGACGGTCGCTCACAGATACGCAGTATTTT.

V usage is TRBV28 and J usage is TRBJ1-6; no definite D call. V was shortened by 6 bases and J by 7 bases, with 7 bases between the two germline ends. From germline, CDR1 is MDHEN and CDR2 SYDVKM. This CDR3 spans 12 amino acids. The CDR3 region is CASRGLNSPLHF. In nucleotides, the CDR3 is TGTGCCAGCAGAGGACTGAATTCACCCCTCCACTTT.

This clone appeared a single time. V usage is TRBV5-1 and J usage is TRBJ2-7, with TRBD1 identical over 7 bases. Germline assignment: CDR1 SGHRS and CDR2 YFSETQ. J was trimmed by 1 base and V by 4 bases; bases with no gene match: 14. The length of the CDR3 is 17 residues. CDR3 residues: CASSIGTAILGSYEQYF. The CDR3 nucleotides read TGCGCCAGCAGCATTGGGACAGCCATACTGGGATCCTACGAGCAGTACTTC.

This rearrangement joins TRBV6-5 to TRBJ1-6, with a weak D call TRBD1 (6 bases). With 5 bases removed from V and 7 bases from J, the gap between germline ends came to 12 bases. Germline assignment: CDR1 MNHEY and CDR2 SVGAGI. The CDR3 loop spans 14 amino acids. The CDR3 region has the DNA TGTGCCAGCAGTCGGGACATTTGGAATTCACCCCTCCACTTT. Residues: CASSRDIWNSPLHF.

The genes are TRBV5-1 and TRBJ1-6, with D perhaps matching TRBD1 (5 bases). This CDR3 is built from 15 residues. Between the trimmed V and J ends, which lost 4 bases and 8 bases, there was a span of 16 bases. In germline, CDR1 is SGHRS, CDR2 YFSETQ. As DNA, the CDR3 is TGCGCCAGCAGCGCCGGGGGTGGGGGGGATTCACCCCTCCACTTT. It specifies CASSAGGGGDSPLHF.

CDR3 DNA sequence: TGTGCCAGCAGTGACTCGGGAGGGGCAGATACGCAGTATTTT. Translating gives CASSDSGGADTQYF. The gene calls are TRBV6-4 and TRBJ2-3; 7 bases map to TRBD2. The CDR3 spans 14 residues. Germline loops: CDR1 MRHNA, CDR2 SNTAGT. Trimming took 0 bases from V and 4 from J; bases not matched to a gene: 1.

Comment on this clone: This sample also contains other DNA sequences that code for the same CDR3. V and J are TRBV19 and TRBJ2-1; 8 nucleotides align to TRBD1. The CDR3 totals 15 residues. Looked up from germline, CDR1 is LNHDA and CDR2 is SQIVND (reference sequence). Unmatched junction bases numbered 5, after V lost 6 bases and J lost 1 base. The CDR3: CASSPDRGSYNEQFF. The CDR3 DNA reads as TGTGCCAGTAGCCCTGACAGGGGTTCCTACAATGAGCAGTTCTTC. The complete variable domain, with remaining parts taken from reference TRBV19 and TRBJ2-1, reads DGGITQSPKYLFRKEGQNVTLSCEQNLNHDAMYWYRQDPGQGLRLIYYSQIVNDFQKGDIAEGYSVSREKKESFPLTVTSAQKNPTAFYLCASSPDRGSYNEQFFGPGTRLTVL.

Comments on this clone: The sample holds other DNA sequences that translate to the same CDR3. The chain couples TRBV18 to TRBJ2-1; TRBD2 matches 16 bases. Germline lookup yields CDR1 KGHSH and CDR2 LQKENI. This CDR3 has 15 amino acids. After removal of 3 bases from V and 10 bases from J, the junction contained 3 bases not matched to a gene. CDR3 bases: TGTGCCAGCTCACCGGGACTAGCGGGGGGGGACGAGCAGTTCTTC. Its translation: CASSPGLAGGDEQFF.

This clone was seen more than once but under ten times. This chain joins TRBV10-3 and TRBJ1-5; no definite D call. CDR3 size: 15 residues. Per germline, CDR1 ENHRY and CDR2 SYGVKD. V lost 6 bases, J lost 5 bases, and 17 bases lay in between. CDR3 amino acids: CAISQAAGRDQPQHF. The CDR3, as DNA: TGTGCCATCAGCCAAGCGGCGGGCAGAGATCAGCCCCAGCATTTT.

Points on this clone: A junction boundary mismatches the germline segment, possibly from a read error. J is TRBJ2-3 and V is TRBV30, with D hard to call. Germline V gene data show CDR1 as GTSNPN and CDR2 as SVGIG (reference sequence). This CDR3 spans 11 amino acids. The CDR3 DNA reads as TGTGCCTGGAGTGCCGCGGAGAGGCGGCATTTT. It yields the protein CAWSAAERRHF.

The chain carries TRBV10-3 and TRBJ1-2; 7 nucleotides match TRBD1. CDR3 length: 15 amino acids. The germline V gene has CDR1 ENHRY and CDR2 SYGVKD. V was clipped by 3 bases and J by 2 bases; unmatched bases: 6. The CDR3 DNA follows: TGTGCCATCAGTGACCCAATACAGGGGAACTATGGCTACACCTTC. Protein: CAISDPIQGNYGYTF.

On this clone: In the same sample, other DNA sequences code for this CDR3. V is TRBV6-1 and J is TRBJ1-2, with a weak D call TRBD1 (5 bases). This CDR3 region has 14 residues. CDR1 is MNHNS, CDR2 SASEGT, per germline. With 6 bases removed from V and 8 bases from J, the gap between germline ends came to 19 bases. The CDR3 here is CASSEQQGLGGYTF. Written as DNA, the CDR3 is TGTGCCAGCAGCGAACAGCAGGGACTGGGGGGCTACACCTTC.

This chain connects TRBV5-1 to TRBJ1-1; D not resolved. The CDR3 length is 16 residues. V gave up 0 bases and J gave up 1 base, with 13 bases separating them. Per germline, CDR1 SGHRS and CDR2 YFSETQ. As DNA, the CDR3 is TGCGCCAGCAGCTTGGATTTGGGCAGTGGGAACACTGAAGCTTTCTTT. Protein sequence: CASSLDLGSGNTEAFF.

This chain connects TRBV7-9 to TRBJ1-1; D unclear. Germline lookup yields CDR1 SEHNR and CDR2 FQNEAQ (reference sequence). V lost 5 bases to trimming and J lost 5 bases, with 18 bases between them. The CDR3 is 15 residues long. Written as DNA, the CDR3 is TGTGCCAGCAGCCCTCATATAGGAGGTAAAACTGAAGCTTTCTTT. It translates to CASSPHIGGKTEAFF.